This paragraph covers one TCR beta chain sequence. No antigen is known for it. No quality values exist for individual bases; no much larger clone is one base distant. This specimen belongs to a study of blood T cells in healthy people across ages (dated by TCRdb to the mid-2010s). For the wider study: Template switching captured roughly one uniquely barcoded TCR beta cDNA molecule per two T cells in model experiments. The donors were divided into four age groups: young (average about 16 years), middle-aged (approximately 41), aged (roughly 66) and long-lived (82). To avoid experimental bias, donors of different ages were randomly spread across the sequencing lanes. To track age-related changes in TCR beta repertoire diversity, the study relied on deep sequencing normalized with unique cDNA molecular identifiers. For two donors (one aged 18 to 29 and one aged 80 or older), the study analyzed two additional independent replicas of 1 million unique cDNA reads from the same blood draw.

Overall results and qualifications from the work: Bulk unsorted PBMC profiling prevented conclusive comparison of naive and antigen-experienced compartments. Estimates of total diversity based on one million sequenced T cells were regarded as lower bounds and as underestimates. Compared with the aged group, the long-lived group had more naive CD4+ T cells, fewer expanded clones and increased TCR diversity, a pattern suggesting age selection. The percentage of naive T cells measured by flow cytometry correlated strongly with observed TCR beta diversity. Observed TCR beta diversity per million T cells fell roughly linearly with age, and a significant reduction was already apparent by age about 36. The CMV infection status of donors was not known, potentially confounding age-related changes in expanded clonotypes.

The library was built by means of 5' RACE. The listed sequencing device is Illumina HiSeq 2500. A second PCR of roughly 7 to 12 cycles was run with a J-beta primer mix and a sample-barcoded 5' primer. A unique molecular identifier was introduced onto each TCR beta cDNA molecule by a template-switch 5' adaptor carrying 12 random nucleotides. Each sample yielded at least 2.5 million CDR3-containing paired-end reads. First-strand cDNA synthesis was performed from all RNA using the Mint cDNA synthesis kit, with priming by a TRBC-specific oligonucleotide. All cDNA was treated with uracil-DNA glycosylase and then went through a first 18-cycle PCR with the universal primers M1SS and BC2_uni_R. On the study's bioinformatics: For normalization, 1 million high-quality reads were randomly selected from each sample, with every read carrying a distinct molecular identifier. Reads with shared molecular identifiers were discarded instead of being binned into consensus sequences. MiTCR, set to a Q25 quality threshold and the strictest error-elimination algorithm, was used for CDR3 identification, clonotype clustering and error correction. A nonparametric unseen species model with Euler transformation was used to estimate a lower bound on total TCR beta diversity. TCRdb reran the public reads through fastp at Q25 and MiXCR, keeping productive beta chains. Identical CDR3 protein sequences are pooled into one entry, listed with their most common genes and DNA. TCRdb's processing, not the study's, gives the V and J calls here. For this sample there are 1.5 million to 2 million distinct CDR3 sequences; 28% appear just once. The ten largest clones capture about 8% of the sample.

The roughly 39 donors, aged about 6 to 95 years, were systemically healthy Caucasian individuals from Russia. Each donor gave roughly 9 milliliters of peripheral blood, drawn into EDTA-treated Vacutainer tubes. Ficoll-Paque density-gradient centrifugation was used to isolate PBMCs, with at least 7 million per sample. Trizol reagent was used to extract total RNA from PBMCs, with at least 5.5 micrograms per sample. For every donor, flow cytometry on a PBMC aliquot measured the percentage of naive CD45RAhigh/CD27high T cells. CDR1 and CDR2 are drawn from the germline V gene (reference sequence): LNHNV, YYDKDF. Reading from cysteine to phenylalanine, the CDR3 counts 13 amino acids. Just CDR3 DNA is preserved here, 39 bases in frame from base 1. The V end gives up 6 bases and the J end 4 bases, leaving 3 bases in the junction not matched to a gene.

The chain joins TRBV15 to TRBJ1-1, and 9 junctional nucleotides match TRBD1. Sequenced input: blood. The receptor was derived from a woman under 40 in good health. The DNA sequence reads TGTGCCACCAGGGGACAGGGTCGCACTGAAGCTTTCTTT. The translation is CATRGQGRTEAFF.